The next 18 T cell receptor beta chains were all read from a single sample in a study of CD8 T cells in Susac syndrome. RNA was extracted with the RNeasy kit, and a quantity of about 0.45 to 1 ug was reverse transcribed using random hexamers. In TCRdb, the immunoSEQ multiplex PCR reads were re-called with MiXCR into one record per CDR3 protein. The repertoire includes some 100,000 distinct CDR3 sequences, nearly 95% of them detected once, and roughly 0.14% sits in the top ten. Material for sequencing was CD4+ T cells from PBMCs. These receptor sequences come from a human donor in good health.

The gene calls are TRBV11-1 and TRBJ2-4, with a tentative D call TRBD2 (6 bases). Germline V gives CDR1 SGHAT, CDR2 FQDESV (reference sequence). The V end was cut by 1 base, the J end by 1 base, with 23 bases between. The CDR3 has 20 residues. CDR3 bases: TGTGCCAGCAGCTTAGTTATCGGGACTTCGCGTGGGTGGGCCAAAAACATTCAGTACTTC. Amino acid sequence: CASSLVIGTSRGWAKNIQYF.

J is TRBJ2-3 and V is TRBV15; D uncertain. Germline V gene sequence: CDR1 LNHNV, CDR2 YYDKDF (reference sequence). The CDR3 is 13 residues long. The V end lost 5 bases, the J end lost 6 bases, and 12 bases lay between the germline ends. CDR3 region: CATSLGVGDTQYF. CDR3 DNA: TGTGCCACCAGCCTCGGAGTGGGGGATACGCAGTATTTT.

The chain links TRBV11-1 to TRBJ2-7; a possible D gene is TRBD2 (5 bases). Trimming took 5 bases from V and 2 from J, leaving 13 bases between them. The CDR3 totals 14 residues. The germline CDR1 and CDR2 sequences are SGHAT and FQDESV (reference sequence). The CDR3 DNA is TGTGCCAGCAGCCTATTCGGGGAGACCTACGAGCAGTACTTC. It is translated as CASSLFGETYEQYF.

The V gene is TRBV12-3 or TRBV12-4, the J gene TRBJ2-1; 8 bases match TRBD2. CDR3 size: 14 residues. The trim removed 8 bases at V and 10 bases at J, leaving 13 bases unmatched. The CDR3 loop reads CASRERELSREQFF. As DNA, the CDR3 is TGTGCCAGCCGAGAGCGGGAGCTCTCCCGAGAGCAGTTCTTC.

This clonotype occurred once. The V gene is TRBV4-3, the J gene TRBJ1-1, with a tentative D call TRBD1 (5 bases). The V and J ends lost 0 bases and 7 bases respectively, with 9 bases between them. The germline CDR1 and CDR2 sequences are LGHNA and YSLEER. This CDR3 has 13 amino acids. Written as DNA, the CDR3 is TGCGCCAGCAGCCAAGAATTGGGGGGTGAAGCTTTCTTT. This gives the protein CASSQELGGEAFF.

The chain employs TRBV25-1 and TRBJ2-6; D is ambiguous. The V and J ends lost 2 bases and 0 bases respectively, with 5 bases between them. Germline V gene lookup returns CDR1 MGHDK and CDR2 SYGVNS. The CDR3 consists of 15 residues. As DNA, the CDR3 is TGTGCCAGCAGTGAAGAGTACTCTGGGGCCAACGTCCTGACTTTC. Amino acids: CASSEEYSGANVLTF. Drawing the rest from reference TRBV25-1 and TRBJ2-6, the complete variable domain is EADIYQTPRYLVIGTGKKITLECSQTMGHDKMYWYQQDPGMELHLIHYSYGVNSTEKGDLSSESTVSRIRTEHFPLTLESARPSHTSQYLCASSEEYSGANVLTFGAGSRLTVL.

This sequence joins TRBV7-2 and TRBJ2-1, with TRBD2 as a possible D gene (9 bases). Per germline, CDR1 SGHTA and CDR2 FQGNSA. V was cut by 5 bases and J by 4 bases, with 24 bases left in between. The CDR3 is 18 residues long. The CDR3 DNA sequence: TGTGCCAGCAGCCCAGGGGGCCCGCTAGCGGGACCGTACAATGAGCAGTTCTTC. Its translation is CASSPGGPLAGPYNEQFF. Using reference TRBV7-2 and TRBJ2-1 for the parts outside the CDR3, the full variable domain is GAGVSQSPSNKVTEKGKDVELRCDPISGHTALYWYRQSLGQGLEFLIYFQGNSAPDKSGLPSDRFSAERTGGSVSTLTIQRTQQEDSAVYLCASSPGGPLAGPYNEQFFGPGTRLTVL.

The chain has TRBV7-2 and TRBJ2-5; D not certain. The CDR3 runs to 13 residues. Trimming stripped 3 bases from V and 5 bases from J, with 10 bases between. Per germline, CDR1 SGHTA and CDR2 FQGNSA. The CDR3 loop is CASSFDGSETQYF. In DNA, the CDR3 is TGTGCCAGCAGCTTCGATGGTTCGGAGACCCAGTACTTC.

The chain uses TRBV7-9 and TRBJ2-2, with D tentatively TRBD2 (6 bases). Germline V lookup: CDR1 SEHNR, CDR2 FQNEAQ (reference sequence). The CDR3 has 15 residues. The V gene lost 5 bases and the J gene lost 1 base, with 11 bases spanning the gap. CDR3 sequence reads: CASSRGVGNTGELFF. The CDR3, as DNA: TGTGCCAGCAGCCGCGGGGTGGGGAACACCGGGGAGCTGTTTTTT.

The gene calls are TRBV5-1 and TRBJ1-4; unclear D gene. V lost 3 bases and J 0 bases, leaving 12 bases between the germline ends. There are 16 residues in the CDR3. Germline assignment: CDR1 SGHRS and CDR2 YFSETQ. CDR3 nucleotides: TGCGCCAGCAGCTCTGGGTCGGGAGCAACTAATGAAAAACTGTTTTTT. Translated: CASSSGSGATNEKLFF.

The chain employs TRBV14 and TRBJ2-5; D not resolved. The CDR3 contains 19 residues. In germline, CDR1 is SGHDN, CDR2 FVKESK. V was clipped by 2 bases and J by 5 bases, with 27 bases between them. DNA for the CDR3: TGTGCCAGCAGCCAAACTGAGTCAGCCACGACCATTCTATGGGAGACCCAGTACTTC. Amino acid sequence: CASSQTESATTILWETQYF.

V gene TRBV5-4 combines with J gene TRBJ1-2; tentatively, D is TRBD1 (5 bases). Deletions cut 3 bases from V and 0 bases from J, with 12 bases between. Germline V CDR1 and CDR2: SGHNT, YYREEE (reference sequence). This CDR3 comprises 15 residues. The CDR3 loop reads CASSSGRLSNYGYTF. For the CDR3, the DNA is TGTGCCAGCAGCTCGGGACGCCTTTCTAACTATGGCTACACCTTC.

The J gene is TRBJ2-1, the V gene TRBV11-2; D is undetermined. There are 14 residues in the CDR3. The V end was cut by 8 bases, the J end by 8 bases, with 19 bases between. Germline CDR1 and CDR2: SGHAT and FQNNGV. In DNA form, the CDR3 reads TGTGCCAGCCACCCCCGGACGGGCTGGGATGAGCAGTTCTTC. This encodes CASHPRTGWDEQFF.

This sequence joins TRBV6-2 or TRBV6-3 and TRBJ2-3, with 8 bases matching TRBD1. Germline trimming cut 0 bases from V and 1 base from J; bases unmatched to any gene: 6. This CDR3 spans 17 amino acids. CDR1 is MNHEY, CDR2 SVGEGT, per germline. The CDR3 is CASSYSKAGGRTDTQYF. The CDR3 DNA follows: TGTGCCAGCAGTTACTCGAAGGCAGGGGGCCGCACAGATACGCAGTATTTT.

The chain links TRBV7-2 to TRBJ2-7, with a possible D match to TRBD2 (6 bases). Trimming removed 3 bases from V and 4 bases from J, with 16 bases in between. The CDR3 length is 15 residues. The V gene's germline CDR1 is SGHTA and CDR2 FQGNSA. Here the CDR3 reads CASSFTSRTYYEQYF. The CDR3 bases are TGTGCCAGCAGCTTTACTAGCCGGACCTATTACGAGCAGTACTTC.

V is TRBV10-3 and J is TRBJ1-2; 9 bases agree with TRBD1. This CDR3 has 14 residues. The J segment lost 6 bases and the V segment lost 4 bases, leaving 6 bases of the junction unmatched. The germline V gene encodes CDR1 ENHRY and CDR2 SYGVKD. The CDR3 sequence: CAISGGQGVNGYTF. DNA of the CDR3: TGTGCCATCAGTGGGGGACAGGGTGTGAATGGCTACACCTTC.

The rearrangement uses TRBV12-3 or TRBV12-4 and TRBJ2-7, with TRBD2 identical over 10 bases. V lost 6 bases and J lost 1; bases outside the gene matches: 9. The CDR3 has 16 residues. The CDR3 loop reads CASSQTGTSASYEQYF. The CDR3 region has the DNA TGTGCCAGCAGCCAGACCGGGACTAGCGCTTCCTACGAGCAGTACTTC.

This chain joins TRBV19 and TRBJ1-2; D is possibly TRBD1 (6 bases). Per germline, CDR1 LNHDA and CDR2 SQIVND (reference sequence). CDR3 length: 15 amino acids. V lost 3 bases to trimming and J lost 4 bases, with 15 bases between them. CDR3 amino acids: CASSMIAGGGYGYTF. The CDR3 DNA follows: TGTGCCAGTAGTATGATCGCCGGGGGCGGCTATGGCTACACCTTC.